This record concerns one T cell receptor (beta chain) sequence. This entry belongs to a study of T cell responses to AZD1222 COVID-19 vaccine. Per the germline V gene, CDR1 is MDHEN and CDR2 is SYDVKM. The CDR3 has 14 residues. The V end was cut by 0 bases, the J end by 8 bases, with 13 bases between. Sequencing was performed with immunoSEQ multiplex PCR; in TCRdb, only in-frame clones are kept and a portion is missing. The specimen's table records over 130,000 clones. What was sequenced was peripheral blood. The rearrangement links TRBV28 to TRBJ1-2; D unresolved. This TCR came from an adult in good health. The CDR3 sequence is CASSLWGSPGGYTF. DNA of the CDR3: TGTGCCAGCAGTTTATGGGGATCACCTGGGGGCTACACCTTC.